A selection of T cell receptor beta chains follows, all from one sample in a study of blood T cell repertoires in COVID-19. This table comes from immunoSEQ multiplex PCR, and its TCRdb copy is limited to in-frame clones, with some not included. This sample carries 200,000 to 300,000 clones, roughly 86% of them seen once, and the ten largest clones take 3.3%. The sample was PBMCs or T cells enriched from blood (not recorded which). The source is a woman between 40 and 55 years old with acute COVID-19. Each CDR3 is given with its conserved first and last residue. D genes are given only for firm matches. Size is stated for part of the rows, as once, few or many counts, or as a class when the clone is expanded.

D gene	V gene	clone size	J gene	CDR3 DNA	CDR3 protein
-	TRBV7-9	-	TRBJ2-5	TGTGCCAGCAGCTTAGAACCCCGGGAGACCCAGTACTTC	CASSLEPRETQYF
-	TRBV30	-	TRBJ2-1	TGTGCCTGGAGTGGGGAGGGGGGAACTGAGCAGTTCTTC	CAWSGEGGTEQFF
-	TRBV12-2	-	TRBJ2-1	TGTGCAAGTCGCCCACTTGCCGGGACTAGGCGGTGGAATGAGCAGTTCTTC	CASRPLAGTRRWNEQFF
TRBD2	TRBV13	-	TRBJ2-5	TGTGCCAGCAGCCAGGGGACTAGCGGGAGGGCCGAGGAGACCCAGTACTTC	CASSQGTSGRAEETQYF
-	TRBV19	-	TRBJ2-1	TGTGCCAGTAGTATTTATGGGAGGAGTGCCTACAATGAGCAGTTCTTC	CASSIYGRSAYNEQFF
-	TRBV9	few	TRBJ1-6	TGTGCCAGCAGCGCCAAAGAGAAGGGGACCCTCCACTTT	CASSAKEKGTLHF
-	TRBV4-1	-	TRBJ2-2	TGCGCCAGCAGCCACAACACAGGCTTAGACGGGGAGCTGTTTTTT	CASSHNTGLDGELFF
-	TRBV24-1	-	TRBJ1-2	TGTGCCACCAGTGTCGGGCCGAGGGGGAACTATGGCTACACCTTC	CATSVGPRGNYGYTF
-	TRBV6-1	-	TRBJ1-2	TGTGCCAGCAGTGATCAGGGTTATGGCTACACCTTC	CASSDQGYGYTF
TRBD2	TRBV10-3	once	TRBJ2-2	TGTGCCGTCAAATGGGAGGGGCAAACCACCGGGGAGCTGTTTTTT	CAVKWEGQTTGELFF
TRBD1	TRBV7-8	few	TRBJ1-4	TGTGCCAGCAGCAATAACAGGGGCGGGGAAAAACTGTTTTTT	CASSNNRGGEKLFF
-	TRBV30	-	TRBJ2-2	TGTGCCTGGAGGACTGGGGCCACCGGGGAGCTGTTTTTT	CAWRTGATGELFF
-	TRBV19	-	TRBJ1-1	TGTGCCAGCAAAAATACAGGGAACACTGAAGCTTTCTTT	CASKNTGNTEAFF
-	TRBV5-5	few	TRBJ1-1	TGTGCCAGCAGCTTGCTGGGACAAGTAGAAGCTTTCTTT	CASSLLGQVEAFF
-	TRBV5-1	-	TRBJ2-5	TGCGCCAGCAGCTTGGACTCCCCGGAGACCCAGTACTTC	CASSLDSPETQYF
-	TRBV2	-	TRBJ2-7	TGTGCCAGCAGTGAATGGGACACTATCTCCTACGAGCAGTACTTC	CASSEWDTISYEQYF
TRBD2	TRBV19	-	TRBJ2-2	TGTGCCAGTACCCAATTAGGGACTAGGCACACCGGGGAGCTGTTTTTT	CASTQLGTRHTGELFF
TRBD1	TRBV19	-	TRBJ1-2	TGTGCCAGTAGTTTGGGACAGGGCATGGGCTACACCTTC	CASSLGQGMGYTF
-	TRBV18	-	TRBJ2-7	TGTGCCAGCTCACCCTATCCATCGGGGGAGCAGTACTTC	CASSPYPSGEQYF
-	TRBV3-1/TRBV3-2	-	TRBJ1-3	TGTGCCAGCAGCCGCCCTACTGGAAACACCATATATTTT	CASSRPTGNTIYF
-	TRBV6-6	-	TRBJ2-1	TGTGCCAGCGGGCTAGAATCGGGGTACAATGAGCAGTTCTTC	CASGLESGYNEQFF
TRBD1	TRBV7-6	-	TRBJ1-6	TGTGCCAGCAGCTCCGGGACAGGGGAAAATTCACCCCTCCACTTT	CASSSGTGENSPLHF
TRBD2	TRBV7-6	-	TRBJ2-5	TGTGCCAGCAGCTTAGGGGGGACTAGCGTACAAGAGACCCAGTACTTC	CASSLGGTSVQETQYF
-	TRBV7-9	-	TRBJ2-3	TGTGCCAGCAGCTTAGCCCCTCCCCCTCCCCCGACAGATACGCAGTATTTT	CASSLAPPPPPTDTQYF
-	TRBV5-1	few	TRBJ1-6	TGCGCCAGCAGCTTGTTTCCCCAAAGCCAGGATTCACCCCTCCACTTT	CASSLFPQSQDSPLHF
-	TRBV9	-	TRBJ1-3	TGTGCCAGCAACGGGGACATCGGGAACACCATATATTTT	CASNGDIGNTIYF
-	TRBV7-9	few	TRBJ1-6	TGTGCCAGCAGCTTTGGGGAGAAGCCTAATTCACCCCTCCACTTT	CASSFGEKPNSPLHF
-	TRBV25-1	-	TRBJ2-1	TGTGCCAGCAGTGAATTGGGGACATCCCAGGGCGAGCAGTTCTTC	CASSELGTSQGEQFF
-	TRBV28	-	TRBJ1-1	TGTGCCAGCAGTTTAGGAGTTTTGGCTGAAGCTTTCTTT	CASSLGVLAEAFF
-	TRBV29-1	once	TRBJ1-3	TGCAGCGCCTCAGGGGAAAGTTCTGGAAACACCATATATTTT	CSASGESSGNTIYF
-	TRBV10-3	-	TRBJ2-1	TGTGCCATCAGTGAGGCGAATGAGCAGTTCTTC	CAISEANEQFF
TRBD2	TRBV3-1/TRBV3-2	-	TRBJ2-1	TGTGCCAGCAGCCAATTCACTAGCGGAATATACAATGAGCAGTTCTTC	CASSQFTSGIYNEQFF
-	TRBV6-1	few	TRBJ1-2	TGTGCCAGCAGTGAACAAAACAGCCTCTATGGCTACACCTTC	CASSEQNSLYGYTF
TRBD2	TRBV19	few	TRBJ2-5	TGTGCCAGTAGTAAGACTAGCGGGACGGAGACCCAGTACTTC	CASSKTSGTETQYF
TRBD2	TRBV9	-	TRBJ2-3	TGTGCCAGCAGCTCTCCACTAGCGGGAGGGACTACGTATACGCAGTATTTT	CASSSPLAGGTTYTQYF
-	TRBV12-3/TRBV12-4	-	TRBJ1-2	TGTGCCAGCAGTTTAACAGGGTTTTCTGGCTACACCTTC	CASSLTGFSGYTF
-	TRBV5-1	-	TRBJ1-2	TGCGCCAGCAGCTCCGGGGAGTTTCGGGTTTGGTCTGGCTACACCTTC	CASSSGEFRVWSGYTF
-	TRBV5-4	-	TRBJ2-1	TGTGCCAGCAGCTTGGCGGGGTTCGATGAGCAGTTCTTC	CASSLAGFDEQFF
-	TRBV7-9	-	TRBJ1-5	TGTGCCAGCAGCTTAGATGGGCGGGCCAATCAGCCCCAGCATTTT	CASSLDGRANQPQHF
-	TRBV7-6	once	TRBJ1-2	TGTGCCAGCAGCTTAGACAGTAACTATGGCTACACCTTC	CASSLDSNYGYTF
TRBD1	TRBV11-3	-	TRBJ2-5	TGTGCCAGCAGTGGGACAGGGGAAGAGACCCAGTACTTC	CASSGTGEETQYF
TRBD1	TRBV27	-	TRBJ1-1	TGTGCCAGCAGTTTTCAGGGGGCTAACACTGAAGCTTTCTTT	CASSFQGANTEAFF
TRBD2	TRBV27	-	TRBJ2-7	TGTGCCAGCAGTTTTAGCGGGGGGATTTCCTACGAGCAGTACTTC	CASSFSGGISYEQYF